The rows below give T cell receptor beta chains drawn from one sample of a study of shared clonotypes between healthy human individuals. Clones were read by immunoSEQ multiplex PCR, and TCRdb kept only the in-frame ones, dropping some. The data show fewer than 700,000 clones, around 81% seen once. The specimen was PBMCs. These receptors were collected from a woman aged 40 to 50 in good health. Some clones in this sample may be carry-over from other donors' samples. CDR3s include the opening cysteine and the closing phenylalanine or tryptophan. A D gene is named only where the DNA matches it firmly. The size of a clone is reported for some rows only, either as once, few or many, or as a class for expanded clones.

j_call v_call clone_size d_call cdr3_nt cdr3_aa
TRBJ2-7 TRBV7-9 few TRBD1 TGTGCCAGCAGCTTACCCCCTGTACAGGGGCCACACTACGAGCAGTACTTC CASSLPPVQGPHYEQYF
TRBJ1-1 TRBV2 . . TGTGCCAGCAGTGTCGGGGGGCGCACTGAAGCTTTCTTT CASSVGGRTEAFF
TRBJ2-3 TRBV11-2 . TRBD2 TGTGCCAGCAGCTCGTATCGGAAGTCGGGACTAGTACAAGATACGCAGTATTTT CASSSYRKSGLVQDTQYF
TRBJ2-1 TRBV5-8 . . TGTGCCAGCAGCTTCCGTGCCCGTGAGCAGTTCTTC CASSFRAREQFF
TRBJ1-4 TRBV15 . TRBD1 TGTGCCACCAGCGGACAGGGTACCCTTGCAACTAATGAAAAACTGTTTTTT CATSGQGTLATNEKLFF
TRBJ1-5 TRBV6-1 . . TGTGCCAGCAGTGACAGTCTAGGGAATCAGCCCCAGCATTTT CASSDSLGNQPQHF
TRBJ1-1 TRBV5-1 . . TGCGCCAGCAGCTTATGGGGGGGCAACACTGAAGCTTTCTTT CASSLWGGNTEAFF
TRBJ2-1 TRBV25-1 . TRBD2 TGTGCCAGCAGTGAATGGGGGCTAGCGGGAGGAGTATACAATGAGCAGTTCTTC CASSEWGLAGGVYNEQFF
TRBJ1-2 TRBV7-2 . TRBD1 TGTGCCAGCAGCTTAGAACCAGGAGGGGGCCATGGCTACACCTTC CASSLEPGGGHGYTF
TRBJ2-5 TRBV5-1 . . TGCGCCAGCAGCTCGGAAGTGGGCCCCCAAGAGACCCAGTACTTC CASSSEVGPQETQYF
TRBJ2-2 TRBV28 . . TGTGCCAGCGCCCACGTCAACACCGGGGAGCTGTTTTTT CASAHVNTGELFF
TRBJ2-5 TRBV5-1 . . TGCGCCAGCAGCTTGGATTCAGAGACCCAGTACTTC CASSLDSETQYF
TRBJ2-3 TRBV5-1 . . TGCGCCAGCAGCACCTCCCGACAGTCTAGCACAGATACGCAGTATTTT CASSTSRQSSTDTQYF
TRBJ2-5 TRBV4-2 once . TGTGCCAGCAGCCGACCCAGGGACTTCCAGTACCAAGAGACCCAGTACTTC CASSRPRDFQYQETQYF
TRBJ2-2 TRBV28 many TRBD2 TGTGCCAGCAGTCCTAGCGGGAGGCTCGGGGAGCTGTTTTTT CASSPSGRLGELFF
TRBJ1-1 TRBV30 few . TGTGCCTGGAGGGCGGGACTAACAAACACTGAAGCTTTCTTT CAWRAGLTNTEAFF
TRBJ2-7 TRBV7-8 . TRBD2 TGTGCCAGCAGCTTATCCAGCGGGACCCAATACGAGCAGTACTTC CASSLSSGTQYEQYF
TRBJ2-7 TRBV11-3 . . TGTGCCAGCAGCTTTGGTCCGGATTTTTCCTACGAGCAGTACTTC CASSFGPDFSYEQYF
TRBJ1-1 TRBV28 . TRBD1 TGTGCCAGCAGTTTATACCAGGGGGGGTTGAACACTGAAGCTTTCTTT CASSLYQGGLNTEAFF
TRBJ2-4 TRBV28 . . TGTGCCAGCAGGGGAACGGGGAACATTCAGTACTTC CASRGTGNIQYF
TRBJ2-5 TRBV12-5 . . TGTGCTAGTGGTTTAGGGAACCTTCAAGAGACCCAGTACTTC CASGLGNLQETQYF
TRBJ2-3 TRBV11-3 . TRBD1 TGTGCCAGCAGCATTGGACAGGTTGAAGATACGCAGTATTTT CASSIGQVEDTQYF
TRBJ2-7 TRBV5-6 few TRBD2 TGTGCCAGCAGCAGGACTAGCGGGGAAGTCAAGCAGTACTTC CASSRTSGEVKQYF
TRBJ2-1 TRBV4-1 . TRBD2 TGCGCCAGCAGCCAATTACTAGCGGTAGCCTACAATGAGCAGTTCTTC CASSQLLAVAYNEQFF
TRBJ2-3 TRBV30 . . TGTGCCTGGTCCGGCCAAGATACGCAGTATTTT CAWSGQDTQYF
TRBJ2-1 TRBV7-9 . TRBD2 TGTGCCAGCAGCTTAGGACTAGCGGGCCGTGAGCAGTTCTTC CASSLGLAGREQFF
TRBJ2-6 TRBV18 few TRBD1 TGTGCCAGCTCACTGCAGGGGGCTGTTGGGGCCAACGTCCTGACTTTC CASSLQGAVGANVLTF
TRBJ2-3 TRBV27 . . TGTGCCAGCAGTAAATTCACAGATACGCAGTATTTT CASSKFTDTQYF
TRBJ2-2 TRBV5-1 few . TGCGCCAGCAGCTACACAGATAACACCGGGGAGCTGTTTTTT CASSYTDNTGELFF
TRBJ2-7 TRBV27 . . TGTGCCACCACCAGTCCCTTGGGGGGCTACGAGCAGTACTTC CATTSPLGGYEQYF
TRBJ1-1 TRBV7-2 few . TGTGCCAGCAGCCTTGGGGTAGCTGGTGAAGCTTTCTTT CASSLGVAGEAFF
TRBJ2-2 TRBV5-1 . . TGCGCCAGCAGCTTGGCTGCCGACGGGGAGCTGTTTTTT CASSLAADGELFF
TRBJ1-5 TRBV2 . . TGTGCCAGCAAGGGTACGTTTCAGCCCCAGCATTTT CASKGTFQPQHF
TRBJ2-7 TRBV6-1 . TRBD2 TGTGCCAGCAGTGACGGGGCGGGGGGATCCTACGAGCAGTACTTC CASSDGAGGSYEQYF
TRBJ1-1 TRBV7-8 . . TGTGCCAGCAGCTTAACGGGGGGTCCGGGCACTGAAGCTTTCTTT CASSLTGGPGTEAFF
TRBJ2-7 TRBV7-2 . TRBD2 TGTGCCAGCAGCGTACTAGCGGGGGCCGCCTACGAGCAGTACTTC CASSVLAGAAYEQYF
TRBJ2-5 TRBV5-1 . . TGCGCCAGCAGCGGGGGCCCCGGAGAGACCCAGTACTTC CASSGGPGETQYF
TRBJ1-1 TRBV18 few . TGTGCCAGCTCACCAAGTAATGGGAACACTGAAGCTTTCTTT CASSPSNGNTEAFF
TRBJ2-7 TRBV7-2 . TRBD1 TGTGCCAGCACCCTCAGGGGACAGGGAGGTTTCTACGAGCAGTACTTC CASTLRGQGGFYEQYF
TRBJ1-2 TRBV9 few TRBD1 TGTGCCAGCAGCGTAAGGGAACAGGGGTTCTATGGCTACACCTTC CASSVREQGFYGYTF
TRBJ2-1 TRBV7-2 . TRBD2 TGTGCCAGCAGCATACGACTAGCGGGAGTTGATGCCTCGGAGCAGTTCTTC CASSIRLAGVDASEQFF
TRBJ1-2 TRBV7-9 . . TGTGCCAGCAGCTTTGGTTCAGGGTGGTGGAGCTACACCTTC CASSFGSGWWSYTF
TRBJ2-5 TRBV11-1 . . TGTGCCAGCAGCTTAGCGGGAGGTGAGACCCAGTACTTC CASSLAGGETQYF
TRBJ2-2 TRBV29-1 . TRBD2 TGCAGCGTCAGGGGACTAGCGGGAGTTACCGGGGAGCTGTTTTTT CSVRGLAGVTGELFF
TRBJ2-5 TRBV28 . TRBD2 TGTGCCAGCAGTGGGGGGGTGGTGGAGACCCAGTACTTC CASSGGVVETQYF
TRBJ2-4 TRBV1 many . TGCACCAGCAGCCCGAGAGGGTTAAAAAACATTCAGTACTTC CTSSPRGLKNIQYF
TRBJ2-5 TRBV6-6 . . TGTGCCAGCAGTTACTCGGAGATACAGACCCAGTACTTC CASSYSEIQTQYF